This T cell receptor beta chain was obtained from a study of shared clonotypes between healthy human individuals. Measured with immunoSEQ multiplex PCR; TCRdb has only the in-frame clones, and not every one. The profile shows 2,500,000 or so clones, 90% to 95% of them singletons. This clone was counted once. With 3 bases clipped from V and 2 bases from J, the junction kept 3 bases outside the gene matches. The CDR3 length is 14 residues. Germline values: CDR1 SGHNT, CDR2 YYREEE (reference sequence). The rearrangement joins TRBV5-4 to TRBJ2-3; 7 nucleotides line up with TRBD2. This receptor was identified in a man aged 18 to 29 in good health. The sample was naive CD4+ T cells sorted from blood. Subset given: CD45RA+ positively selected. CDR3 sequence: CASSSSGLTDTQYF. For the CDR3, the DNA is TGTGCCAGCAGCTCTAGCGGCCTCACAGATACGCAGTATTTT. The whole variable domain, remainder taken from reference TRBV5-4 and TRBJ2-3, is ETGVTQSPTHLIKTRGQQVTLRCSSQSGHNTVSWYQQALGQGPQFIFQYYREEENGRGNFPPRFSGLQFPNYSSELNVNALELDDSALYLCASSSSGLTDTQYFGPGTRLTVL.